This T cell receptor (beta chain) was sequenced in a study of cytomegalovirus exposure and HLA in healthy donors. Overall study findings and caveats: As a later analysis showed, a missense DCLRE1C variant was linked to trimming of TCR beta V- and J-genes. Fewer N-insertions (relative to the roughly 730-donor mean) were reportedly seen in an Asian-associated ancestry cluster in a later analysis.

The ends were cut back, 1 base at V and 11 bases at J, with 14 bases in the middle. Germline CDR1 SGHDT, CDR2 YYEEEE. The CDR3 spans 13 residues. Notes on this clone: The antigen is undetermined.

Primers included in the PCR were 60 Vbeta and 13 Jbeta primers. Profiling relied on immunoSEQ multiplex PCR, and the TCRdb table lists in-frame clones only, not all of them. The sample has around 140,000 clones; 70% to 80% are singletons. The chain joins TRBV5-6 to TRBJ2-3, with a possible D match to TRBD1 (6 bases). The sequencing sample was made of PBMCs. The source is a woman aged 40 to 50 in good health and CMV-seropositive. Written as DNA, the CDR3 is TGTGCCAGCAGCTTGCGGGACACCTTTCGGCAGTATTTT. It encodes CASSLRDTFRQYF.